The T cell receptor (beta chain) described here comes from a study of cytomegalovirus exposure and HLA in healthy donors. In the study overall: The approximately 110 validation repertoires used a platform that matched the one used for the 550 to 800 first-cohort repertoires, as a later analysis reported.

The CDR3 is 12 amino acids. Looked up from germline, CDR1 is MDHEN and CDR2 is SYDVKM. Trimming stripped 6 bases from V and 5 bases from J, with 10 bases between. TCRdb's copy holds only in-frame clones and misses some; the assay was immunoSEQ multiplex PCR. Of about 140,000 clones listed, about 91% are singletons. About this clone: What it binds is unknown.

Points from the study as a whole: The study listed some 160 cytomegalovirus-associated TCR beta chains. It was reported that the classifier diagnosed cytomegalovirus status with high specificity and sensitivity in both the original and validation cohorts. The authors confirmed in vitro that a few CMV-associated chains were specific for CMV antigens.

Sequences were obtained from PBMCs. The chain employs TRBV28 and TRBJ1-1; possibly TRBD1 for D (5 bases). This sequence originates from a young woman in good health and CMV-seropositive. CDR3 loop: CASRLQGTEAFF. The CDR3 nucleotides are TGTGCCAGCAGGCTTCAGGGTACTGAAGCTTTCTTT.